The text below deals with one T cell receptor beta chain. This record belongs to a study of shared clonotypes between healthy human individuals. Naive CD8 cells were CD45RO-negative, positively selected for CCR7, excluding terminally differentiated effector memory CD45RA+ cells. The germline gives CDR1 SEHNR, CDR2 FQNEAQ (reference sequence). The CDR3 length is 11 residues. The V gene lost 6 bases and the J gene lost 6 bases, with 8 bases spanning the gap. Data came from immunoSEQ multiplex PCR; TCRdb stores just in-frame clones and leaves some out. Here the sample spans roughly 570,000 clones, 95% to 98% being singletons.

Sequencing was done on a sample of naive CD8+ T cells sorted from blood. The sequence was obtained from a man aged 25-45 years in good health. This sequence joins TRBV7-9 and TRBJ1-1; tentatively, D is TRBD1 (5 bases). CDR3 nucleotides: TGTGCCAGCAGTCCAGGGCCTGAAGCTTTCTTT. Translation: CASSPGPEAFF.